Detailed here is one TCR beta chain. This clonotype was seen many times. Its antigen is unknown. Nothing much larger sits one base from this clone, and base qualities are not available. The library was prepared using 5' RACE. The run used an Illumina HiSeq 2000. A universal primer binding site was introduced by template switching, and a unique molecular identifier was present in the final cDNA, enabling accurate counting of TCR cDNA molecules. Specific primers in the conserved constant-segment region were used to synthesize first-strand cDNA for TCR alpha and beta chains. To control for contamination, every cDNA library was double barcoded, receiving both a SMART-Mk sample barcode and Illumina barcodes. Two successive PCR steps introduced TruSeq adapter sequences along with Illumina sample barcodes. The TCR alpha and beta cDNA libraries were sequenced on the Illumina HiSeq platform using custom primers. In the source study's methods: MiGEC was used to process raw reads and extract unique molecular identifiers, and MiXCR was used to find CDR3 positions. For each individual, recombination models were inferred using an EM algorithm with the repgenHMM and IGoR tools. Shared clonotype analysis was performed with the tcR package in R, normalizing sharing by the product of cloneset sizes. To study raw recombination without the effects of thymic and clonal selection, out-of-frame nonproductive sequences were analyzed. The raw public data were reprocessed by TCRdb itself: fastp quality trimming at Q25, MiXCR clonotype calling, in-frame beta chains only. Each CDR3 protein gets just one entry, which takes the most common genes and DNA from the rows behind it. These V and J calls originate from TCRdb's pipeline instead of the authors' own analysis. The table for this sample lists 400,000 to 500,000 distinct CDR3 sequences; approximately 17% of them were counted only once. 9.5% to 15% of the sample rests with the top ten.

Every donor in the study was a healthy Caucasian. The researchers also sequenced three unrelated adults who were not twins: a male aged 18 to 29, a male aged 50 to 60, and a female aged 50 to 60. Using Miltenyi CD45RO+ enrichment and human naive T-cell isolation kits, memory (CD45RO+) and naive T cells were isolated from PBMC. The record originates from a study of identical twins (TCRdb year 2016). Looking at the study overall: To test whether fetal clonotypes persist, this study deep-sequenced TCR alpha and beta repertoires from monozygotic twins, from unrelated adults of various ages, and from cord blood. Replicate twin experiments were performed at different times using different library preparation protocols to rule out contamination.

On the study overall, not on this receptor specifically: Recombination models systematically underestimated out-of-frame TCR alpha sharing in monozygotic twins but agreed with sharing between unrelated individuals. Zero-insertion analyses could be partly confounded by invariant T cells such as MAIT and iNKT, though diverse VJ usage argued against such confounding for most clonotypes. Because the same donors could not be followed over many years, the conclusions relied on cross-sectional statistical analysis. Out-of-frame TCR alpha sequences shared between twins showed an excess of low generation-probability sequences compared with coincidental sharing between unrelated individuals. In beta out-of-frame sequences, excess twin sharing was weaker, because having fewer shared sequences lowered the signal-to-noise ratio. Abundant cord blood beta clonotypes carried fewer insertions; young adult naive repertoires showed a weaker similar trend, while memory repertoires showed none.

The CDR3 measures 15 amino acids from cysteine to phenylalanine. CDR3 DNA only is kept here, 45 bases in frame from base 1. CDR1 and CDR2 are read off the germline V gene (reference sequence) as LGHDT and YNNKEL. Relative to germline, V is 1 base shorter and J is 6 bases shorter, with 12 bases between their ends. This chain joins TRBV3-1 to TRBJ2-2; too little of a D gene remains to name it. The sequence derives from a man in his fifties or sixties in good health. The sequencing input was naive T cells sorted from blood. The cell subset or site label, read with the paper, signifies: cells isolated with a human naive T-cell isolation kit. CDR3 region: CASSQADIQPGELFF. The sequence in DNA is TGTGCCAGCAGCCAAGCAGACATCCAACCCGGGGAGCTGTTTTTT.